This T cell receptor (beta chain) was found in a study of T-cell reconstitution after alpha-beta-depleted transplantation in children. The V gene lost 5 bases and the J gene lost 6 bases, with 13 bases spanning the gap. CDR3 length equals 14 residues. Germline CDR1 is SEHNR and CDR2 is FQNEAQ (reference sequence). Findings and limits, study-wide: Two months or so post-transplant, alpha-beta T cells reportedly derived from several hundred expanded graft clones. Recipient T cells and thymic progenitors that survived were the source of the high TCRbeta diversity seen at day 60 in some patients.

Using unique molecular identifiers, the investigators prepared the TCRbeta library. Each CDR3 protein gets one entry after TCRdb re-called the PCR reads with MiXCR. Of about 980,000 distinct CDR3 sequences listed, around 30% are singletons. Note on this clonotype: Its specificity is not known.

Sequenced material: PBMCs, mostly from graft donor cells, taken 360 days after TCRalphabeta/CD19-depleted stem cell transplant. This chain links TRBV7-9 with TRBJ2-2; no reliable D call. This clonotype was obtained from a boy under three years old who had a stem cell transplant for SCID, so the T cells may come from the graft donor. DNA of the CDR3: TGTGCCAGCAGCGCCAACTCTGCGTCCGGGGAGCTGTTTTTT. It encodes CASSANSASGELFF.